The subject of this entry is one TCR beta chain. The data were taken from a study of T cell changes during pregnancy in multiple sclerosis. Assay used: immunoSEQ multiplex PCR; TCRdb lists only in-frame clones, some missing. The table shows around 59,000 clones, with around nine tenths occurring only once. The TCR comes from a female donor in good health, enrolled as a control in a pregnancy study. Source: peripheral blood, taken in the third trimester of pregnancy.

The CDR3: CASSSWTSGGNEQFF. The CDR3 coding sequence is TGTGCCAGCAGCTCGTGGACTAGCGGGGGCAATGAGCAGTTCTTC. The chain recombines TRBV5-5 with TRBJ2-1; TRBD2 matches at 13 bases. Trimming took 3 bases from V and 6 from J; bases not matched to a gene: 3. This CDR3 is built from 15 residues. Looked up from germline, CDR1 is SGHKS and CDR2 is YYEKEE (reference sequence). Full variable domain (rest looked up from reference TRBV5-5 and TRBJ2-1): DAGVTQSPTHLIKTRGQQVTLRCSPISGHKSVSWYQQVLGQGPQFIFQYYEKEERGRGNFPDRFSARQFPNYSSELNVNALLLGDSALYLCASSSWTSGGNEQFFGPGTRLTVL.